This TCR beta chain is drawn from a study of cytomegalovirus exposure and HLA in healthy donors. Study results and limitations: It was 150 to 200 TCR beta chains that were listed as cytomegalovirus-associated.

It was with 60 Vbeta and 13 Jbeta primers that the PCR ran. Clones were read by immunoSEQ multiplex PCR, and TCRdb kept only the in-frame ones, dropping some. Of hundreds of thousands of clones listed, about 90% are singletons. Turning to this clone: The target antigen is unknown.

Germline CDR1 and CDR2: LNHDA and SQIVND (reference sequence). This CDR3 is built from 16 residues. The chain has TRBV19 and TRBJ2-5; TRBD1 agrees at 11 bases. The J call may be wrong; the DNA end is better matched by TRBJ2-7. The TCR was taken from a woman between 18 and 29 years old in good health and CMV-seronegative. Sequencing was carried out using PBMCs. CDR3 in amino acids: CASSVVGQGAAYEQYF. DNA for the CDR3: TGTGCCAGTAGCGTCGTCGGACAGGGGGCAGCCTACGAGCAGTACTTC.